A single sample gave rise to the 31 T cell receptor beta chains below, sequenced in a study of blood T cell repertoires in COVID-19. TCRdb's table, derived via immunoSEQ multiplex PCR, lists solely in-frame clones and lacks some. The table has over 150,000 clones, about 90% seen once. Sequencing used peripheral blood. The receptors come from a man aged 50 or older with acute or convalescent COVID-19.

This sequence joins TRBV20-1 and TRBJ2-7; 8 positions agree with TRBD2. Trimming at V came to 3 bases and at J to 4 bases, leaving 20 bases not matched to a gene. CDR3 length: 18 residues. CDR1 is DFQATT and CDR2 is SNEGSKA in the germline V gene (reference sequence). DNA of the CDR3: TGCAGTGCTAGTGGTCGTGGGACTAGGTCAAATGGGGTTTACGAGCAGTACTTC. This encodes CSASGRGTRSNGVYEQYF.

The chain uses TRBV3-1 (or the pseudogene TRBV3-2) and TRBJ1-4; 7 bases are shared with TRBD1. The CDR3 is 20 amino acids. After removal of 2 bases from V and 5 bases from J, the junction contained 20 bases not matched to a gene. CDR1 is LGHDT, CDR2 YNNKEL, per germline (reference sequence). CDR3 in DNA: TGTGCCAGCAGCCAAAGGGTATGGTTCCCAGGACAGGAGAGAAATGAAAAACTGTTTTTT. It codes for CASSQRVWFPGQERNEKLFF.

The chain joins TRBV9 to TRBJ2-1; D might be TRBD2 (6 bases). The CDR3 consists of 16 residues. Trimming took 0 bases from V and 2 from J, leaving 12 bases between them. From germline, CDR1 is SGDLS and CDR2 YYNGEE. The CDR3 DNA follows: TGTGCCAGCAGCGTAGCGGAGGGATGGGCCTACAATGAGCAGTTCTTC. It translates to CASSVAEGWAYNEQFF.

This sequence joins TRBV15 and TRBJ2-7; 10 bases map to TRBD1. The J segment lost 1 base and the V segment lost 5 bases, leaving 5 bases of the junction unmatched. The CDR3 has 15 residues. Germline CDR1 LNHNV, CDR2 YYDKDF (reference sequence). The CDR3 sequence: CATSEDRGPSYEQYV. CDR3 nucleotides: TGTGCCACCAGCGAAGACAGGGGGCCTTCCTACGAGCAGTACGTC.

J is TRBJ2-7 and V is TRBV30; D gene ambiguous. Germline values: CDR1 GTSNPN, CDR2 SVGIG (reference sequence). Trimming removed 2 bases from V and 4 bases from J, with 6 bases in between. The CDR3 runs 11 residues. Here the CDR3 DNA reads TGTGCCTGGAGTAGCTCTTACGAGCAGTACGTC. This sequence encodes CAWSSSYEQYV.

V gene TRBV2 combines with J gene TRBJ1-3, with a possible D match to TRBD1 (5 bases). The germline V gene encodes CDR1 SNHLY and CDR2 FYNNEI. Trimming took off 4 bases at V and 3 bases at J, with 10 bases between the two ends. CDR3 length equals 14 residues. CDR3 bases: TGTGCCAGCAGTGGCCCCGGGGGTGGAAACACCATATATTTT. Protein: CASSGPGGGNTIYF. Filled out from reference TRBV2 and TRBJ1-3, the complete variable domain reads EPEVTQTPSHQVTQMGQEVILRCVPISNHLYFYWYRQILGQKVEFLVSFYNNEISEKSEIFDDQFSVERPDGSNFTLKIRSTKLEDSAMYFCASSGPGGGNTIYFGEGSWLTVV.

This clone was seen a few times. The rearrangement joins TRBV5-5 to TRBJ2-1; TRBD2 is a possible D gene (6 bases). Germline V CDR1 and CDR2: SGHKS, YYEKEE (reference sequence). CDR3 length equals 14 residues. The V end lost 1 base, the J end lost 9 bases, and 14 bases lay between the germline ends. In nucleotides, the CDR3 is TGTGCCAGCAGCTTGTATAGGGAGGCGGTTGAGCAGTTCTTC. As protein: CASSLYREAVEQFF.

The J gene is TRBJ1-4, the V gene TRBV25-1; D remains unclear. V was shortened by 4 bases and J by 2 bases, with 8 bases between the two germline ends. The germline gives CDR1 MGHDK, CDR2 SYGVNS. The CDR3 runs to 14 residues. This CDR3 reads CASSGGWTNEKLFF. The CDR3 region has the DNA TGTGCCAGCAGTGGAGGCTGGACTAATGAAAAACTGTTTTTT.

This clone came up once. In DNA form, the CDR3 reads TGTGCCAGCAGCTTGGCCCGGGCGGGACTCGGAACAGATACGCAGTATTTT. Translation: CASSLARAGLGTDTQYF. The chain employs TRBV5-4 and TRBJ2-3, with D possibly TRBD2 on 6 matching bases. Trimming took 0 bases from V and 3 from J, leaving 17 bases between them. The germline gives CDR1 SGHNT, CDR2 YYREEE (reference sequence). The length of the CDR3 is 17 residues.

This clone was counted a single time. This rearrangement joins TRBV12-3 or TRBV12-4 to TRBJ1-1; possibly TRBD1 for D (5 bases). The CDR3 length is 13 residues. The V gene lost 7 bases and the J gene lost 1 base, with 10 bases spanning the gap. The CDR3 bases are TGTGCCAGCAACCTTGGACAGAACACTGAAGCTTTCTTT. Amino acid sequence: CASNLGQNTEAFF.

CDR3 sequence (DNA): TGTGCCAGTAGTATGGGGGGTTATAGCAATCAGCCCCAGCATTTT. Its protein is CASSMGGYSNQPQHF. The gene calls are TRBV19 and TRBJ1-5; the D gene is possibly TRBD1 (5 bases). Germline V CDR1 and CDR2: LNHDA, SQIVND (reference sequence). The CDR3 is made up of 15 amino acids. V dropped 3 bases and J dropped 0 bases, with 9 bases sitting between them. Combining the CDR3 with reference TRBV19 and TRBJ1-5 gives the whole variable domain DGGITQSPKYLFRKEGQNVTLSCEQNLNHDAMYWYRQDPGQGLRLIYYSQIVNDFQKGDIAEGYSVSREKKESFPLTVTSAQKNPTAFYLCASSMGGYSNQPQHFGDGTRLSIL.

J is TRBJ1-2 and V is TRBV30; possibly TRBD1 for D (6 bases). Per germline, CDR1 GTSNPN and CDR2 SVGIG (reference sequence). The CDR3 runs to 11 residues. Trimming stripped 5 bases from V and 5 bases from J, with 9 bases between. The CDR3 reads CAWSGQYGYTF. The CDR3 DNA follows: TGTGCCTGGTCCGGACAGTATGGCTACACCTTC. Full variable domain (remainder filled in from reference TRBV30 and TRBJ1-2): SQTIHQWPATLVQPVGSPLSLECTVEGTSNPNLYWYRQAAGRGLQLLFYSVGIGQISSEVPQNLSASRPQDRQFILSSKKLLLSDSGFYLCAWSGQYGYTFGSGTRLTVV.

This chain uses TRBV5-1 with TRBJ2-5; D is unclear. Germline CDR1 SGHRS, CDR2 YFSETQ. Trimming pared 0 bases from V and 2 bases from J, leaving 8 bases between. The CDR3 covers 14 residues. Written as DNA, the CDR3 is TGCGCCAGCAGCTTGGGCGGATCTCAAGAGACCCAGTACTTC. Protein product: CASSLGGSQETQYF.

The chain links TRBV6-5 to TRBJ2-6; 8 nucleotides line up with TRBD1. V was pared by 4 bases and J by 4 bases, with 6 bases of the junction left unmatched. The CDR3 has 16 residues. The germline V gene encodes CDR1 MNHEY and CDR2 SVGAGI. CDR3: CASSLGQGAGANVLTF. CDR3 DNA: TGTGCCAGCAGTTTAGGACAGGGCGCCGGGGCCAACGTCCTGACTTTC.

The rearrangement links TRBV5-3 to TRBJ2-7; D not certain. TRBV5-3 is classed as an ORF, of uncertain function. Trimming cost V 8 bases and J 2 bases, with 8 bases left between them. The CDR3 contains 11 residues. CDR3 residues: CASPPPYEQYF. The CDR3 nucleotides are TGTGCCAGTCCCCCTCCCTACGAGCAGTACTTC.

V gene TRBV13 combines with J gene TRBJ2-1; 7 bases match TRBD1. The CDR3 spans 15 residues. CDR1 is PRHDT and CDR2 is FYEKMQ in the germline V gene (reference sequence). V was clipped by 4 bases and J by 9 bases; unmatched bases: 12. The CDR3 region has the DNA TGTGCCAGCAGCTCTCACAAACTACAGGGGTTTGAGCAGTTCTTC. It translates to CASSSHKLQGFEQFF.

CDR3 loop: CASSSLRASGNTIYF. In DNA form, the CDR3 reads TGTGCCAGCAGCTCCCTGAGGGCTTCTGGAAACACCATATATTTT. This chain connects TRBV11-2 to TRBJ1-3; D call uncertain. CDR3 length equals 15 residues. The germline V and J ends were trimmed by 4 bases and 1 base, with 11 bases remaining between them. Germline-derived CDR1 and CDR2 are SGHAT and FQNNGV.

The chain carries TRBV4-3 and TRBJ1-5; 9 nucleotides align to TRBD1. With V trimmed by 2 bases and J by 7 bases, 9 bases remained unmatched. This CDR3 has 16 amino acids. Germline-derived CDR1 and CDR2 are LGHNA and YSLEER. The CDR3 is CASSQYRQGEKQPQHF. The CDR3 nucleotides are TGCGCCAGCAGCCAATATAGACAGGGGGAGAAACAGCCCCAGCATTTT.

In DNA form, the CDR3 reads TGTGCCAGCAGCCCACCAGGGGGGCGCAATGAGCAGTTCTTC. Encoded protein: CASSPPGGRNEQFF. J is TRBJ2-1 and V is TRBV9, with a tentative D call TRBD1 (7 bases). This CDR3 spans 14 amino acids. The V gene's germline CDR1 is SGDLS and CDR2 YYNGEE. V was cut by 4 bases and J by 6 bases, with 14 bases left in between.

The chain couples TRBV7-2 to TRBJ2-7, with 7 positions matching TRBD2. V was clipped by 7 bases and J by 0 bases; unmatched bases: 15. This CDR3 is built from 17 residues. Germline V gene sequence: CDR1 SGHTA, CDR2 FQGNSA. The CDR3 here is CASTESGSGSHSYEQYF. Here the CDR3 DNA reads TGTGCCAGCACCGAGTCGGGTAGCGGGTCCCACTCCTACGAGCAGTACTTC. The full variable domain, with the rest looked up from reference TRBV7-2 and TRBJ2-7, is GAGVSQSPSNKVTEKGKDVELRCDPISGHTALYWYRQSLGQGLEFLIYFQGNSAPDKSGLPSDRFSAERTGGSVSTLTIQRTQQEDSAVYLCASTESGSGSHSYEQYFGPGTRLTVT.

This clone showed up just once. The CDR3 nucleotides read TGTGCCAGCAGTACCGCGGACAGGGGGGGAGGCTACGAGCAGTACTTC. This gives the protein CASSTADRGGGYEQYF. The J gene is TRBJ2-7, the V gene TRBV28; TRBD1 matches 10 bases. The trim removed 5 bases at V and 3 bases at J, leaving 10 bases unmatched. Germline loops: CDR1 MDHEN, CDR2 SYDVKM. The CDR3 consists of 16 residues.

The chain employs TRBV30 and TRBJ2-5, with D perhaps TRBD1 (5 bases). The CDR3 is made up of 12 amino acids. Trimming removed 2 bases at V and 4 bases at J, with 8 bases between. Germline CDR1 and CDR2: GTSNPN and SVGIG (reference sequence). The CDR3 loop reads CAWSRGRETQYF. CDR3 DNA: TGTGCCTGGAGTAGGGGCAGAGAGACCCAGTACTTC.

The rearrangement links TRBV7-2 to TRBJ1-2; 7 bases fit TRBD1. Germline V gene sequence: CDR1 SGHTA, CDR2 FQGNSA. The V and J ends lost 3 bases and 5 bases, in that order; junction bases with no gene match: 9. The length of the CDR3 is 15 residues. The CDR3: CASSFPGGHLYGYTF. The CDR3 nucleotides read TGTGCCAGCAGCTTCCCAGGGGGGCACCTTTATGGCTACACCTTC.

The V gene is TRBV30, the J gene TRBJ1-4; D uncertain. V was shortened by 2 bases and J by 8 bases, with 15 bases between the two germline ends. This CDR3 comprises 14 residues. In germline, CDR1 is GTSNPN, CDR2 SVGIG (reference sequence). The CDR3 DNA is TGTGCCTGGAGTTTGGACTCGGGGTACGAAAAACTGTTTTTT. Translating gives CAWSLDSGYEKLFF.

The chain uses TRBV20-1 and TRBJ1-6; D perhaps matches TRBD1 (6 bases). This CDR3 comprises 11 residues. The ends were cut back, 2 bases at V and 16 bases at J, with 12 bases in the middle. Germline lookup yields CDR1 DFQATT and CDR2 SNEGSKA (reference sequence). CDR3 bases: TGCAGTGCTAGACCGGGACAAGGGCTCCACTTT. The encoded protein is CSARPGQGLHF.

This clone was observed a single time. The V and J genes are TRBV10-3 and TRBJ1-1; D gene uncertain. V lost 10 bases and J 2 bases, leaving 8 bases between the germline ends. The CDR3 has 11 amino acids. Germline V gives CDR1 ENHRY, CDR2 SYGVKD. The CDR3 bases are TGTGCCACCGAGGGAAACACTGAAGCTTTCTTT. It translates to CATEGNTEAFF.

The chain couples TRBV15 to TRBJ1-1; D is undetermined. CDR3 length: 13 residues. Trimming cost V 4 bases and J 4 bases, with 10 bases left between them. The germline V gene has CDR1 LNHNV and CDR2 YYDKDF (reference sequence). The CDR3: CATSNGRGTEAFF. CDR3 sequence (DNA): TGTGCCACCAGCAATGGGCGGGGCACTGAAGCTTTCTTT.

This chain uses TRBV7-7 with TRBJ2-1, with 8 nucleotides matching TRBD2. From germline, CDR1 is SSHAT and CDR2 FNYEAQ (reference sequence). The CDR3 consists of 13 residues. Losses at the gene ends were 5 bases for V and 7 bases for J; bases not matched to a gene: 4. As DNA, the CDR3 is TGTGCCAGCAGCCCCGGGACTAGGAATGAGCAGTTCTTC. Encoded protein: CASSPGTRNEQFF. Full variable domain (rest looked up from reference TRBV7-7 and TRBJ2-1): GAGVSQSPRYKVTKRGQDVTLRCDPISSHATLYWYQQALGQGPEFLTYFNYEAQPDKSGLPSDRFSAERPEGSISTLTIQRTEQRDSAMYRCASSPGTRNEQFFGPGTRLTVL.

The gene calls are TRBV5-4 and TRBJ2-1; D call uncertain. The CDR3 contains 11 residues. Deletions cut 6 bases from V and 6 bases from J, with 7 bases between. Germline V CDR1 and CDR2: SGHNT, YYREEE (reference sequence). In DNA, the CDR3 is TGTGCCAGCACCCTAGGCAATGAGCAGTTCTTC. Translation gives CASTLGNEQFF.

The V call is TRBV2, the J call TRBJ2-3; D might be TRBD2 (7 bases). Germline loops: CDR1 SNHLY, CDR2 FYNNEI. The CDR3 length is 17 residues. V lost 2 bases and J lost 8, with 23 bases in between. The CDR3 bases are TGTGCCAGCAGTGAAAGCTCCGGGGGGCTAGGAGGTGTTACGCAGTATTTT. Amino acid sequence: CASSESSGGLGGVTQYF.

The chain recombines TRBV7-6 with TRBJ2-1; 13 positions agree with TRBD2. CDR1 is SGHVS and CDR2 is FNYEAQ in the germline V gene. The ends lost 1 base at V and 3 bases at J; junction bases unmatched: 12. The CDR3 runs to 20 residues. This CDR3 is CASSLVGLAGRRLIYNEQFF. CDR3 bases: TGTGCCAGCAGCTTAGTGGGACTAGCGGGGAGACGTTTGATCTACAATGAGCAGTTCTTC.